The 15 T cell receptor beta chains given below trace back to one sample, sequenced in a study of CD8+ T cells in alopecia areata. As to treatment: oral pan-JAK inhibitor, 5-10 mg twice daily. cDNA prepared by RNA extraction and subsequent reverse transcription served as the template for sequencing. The assay was immunoSEQ multiplex PCR, and TCRdb's table has in-frame clones only and misses some. The profile shows nearly 110,000 clones, 84% of them singletons. The starting material was CD8+ T cells sorted from blood, obtained at week 24, from a patient treated with tofacitinib. The receptor set was obtained from a human donor with alopecia areata.

The rearrangement joins TRBV15 to TRBJ2-2; D is tentatively TRBD1 or TRBD2 (5 bases each). Trimming took off 3 bases at V and 0 bases at J, with 11 bases between the two ends. CDR1 LNHNV and CDR2 YYDKDF come from the germline V gene (reference sequence). CDR3 length equals 16 residues. Written as DNA, the CDR3 is TGTGCCACCAGCAGTCCCGGGACGGCGAACACCGGGGAGCTGTTTTTT. Its protein product is CATSSPGTANTGELFF.

The chain combines TRBV5-4 with TRBJ2-5, with a weak D call TRBD2 (7 bases). Germline CDR1 and CDR2: SGHNT and YYREEE (reference sequence). The CDR3 consists of 13 residues. V lost 1 base and J lost 5, with 9 bases in between. The CDR3 sequence: CASSLRGGETQYF. In DNA form, the CDR3 reads TGTGCCAGCAGCTTGAGGGGGGGGGAGACCCAGTACTTC.

The V and J genes are TRBV5-5 and TRBJ2-3, with TRBD2 as a possible D gene (5 bases). This CDR3 spans 15 amino acids. Trimming removed 4 bases at V and 5 bases at J, with 17 bases between. Germline loops: CDR1 SGHKS, CDR2 YYEKEE (reference sequence). The CDR3 nucleotides read TGTGCCAGCAGCCAGATTGGAGTACGGGAAGATACGCAGTATTTT. As protein: CASSQIGVREDTQYF. The whole variable domain, remainder taken from reference TRBV5-5 and TRBJ2-3, is DAGVTQSPTHLIKTRGQQVTLRCSPISGHKSVSWYQQVLGQGPQFIFQYYEKEERGRGNFPDRFSARQFPNYSSELNVNALLLGDSALYLCASSQIGVREDTQYFGPGTRLTVL.

This rearrangement joins TRBV5-1 to TRBJ2-2, with D tentatively TRBD2 (5 bases). Deletions cut 7 bases from V and 3 bases from J, with 19 bases between. The CDR3 is 16 residues long. In germline, CDR1 is SGHRS, CDR2 YFSETQ. The CDR3 coding sequence is TGCGCCAGCTCAAGAGGGATCGGTGGGGACACCGGGGAGCTGTTTTTT. Translation: CASSRGIGGDTGELFF.

The chain uses TRBV4-2 and TRBJ2-7; 10 bases line up with TRBD1. With V trimmed by 4 bases and J by 2 bases, 8 bases remained unmatched. Germline CDR1 and CDR2: LGHNA and YNFKEQ. The CDR3 length is 16 residues. The DNA for the CDR3 is TGTGCCAGCAGCCTGGAAGGGACAGGGGCAACCTACGAGCAGTACTTC. Protein sequence: CASSLEGTGATYEQYF.

The chain combines TRBV19 with TRBJ2-7; 8 bases map to TRBD1. V lost 6 bases, J lost 1 base, and 5 bases stayed unmatched. The CDR3 is made up of 14 amino acids. Germline V gene sequence: CDR1 LNHDA, CDR2 SQIVND (reference sequence). The CDR3 DNA follows: TGTGCCAGTAGGCTGACAGGGGAATCCTACGAGCAGTACTTC. This gives the protein CASRLTGESYEQYF.

CDR3 in amino acids: CASSLGRYEQYF. CDR3 nucleotide sequence: TGTGCCAGCAGCTTAGGCAGGTACGAGCAGTACTTC. This sequence joins TRBV7-9 and TRBJ2-7; no clear D gene. The CDR3 has 12 amino acids. V dropped 1 base and J dropped 4 bases, with 5 bases sitting between them. Germline V gives CDR1 SEHNR, CDR2 FQNEAQ (reference sequence). Full variable domain (missing parts from reference TRBV7-9 and TRBJ2-7): DTGVSQNPRHKITKRGQNVTFRCDPISEHNRLYWYRQTLGQGPEFLTYFQNEAQLEKSRLLSDRFSAERPKGSFSTLEIQRTEQGDSAMYLCASSLGRYEQYFGPGTRLTVT.

The genes are TRBV9 and TRBJ2-3; D ambiguous. CDR3 length: 16 residues. Trimming cost V 3 bases and J 2 bases, with 16 bases left between them. The germline gives CDR1 SGDLS, CDR2 YYNGEE. As DNA, the CDR3 is TGTGCCAGCAGCGCCCTCGGCGGATCATTCACAGATACGCAGTATTTT. This gives the protein CASSALGGSFTDTQYF.

In DNA, the CDR3 is TGTGCCAGTAGTATAGCGGGGCACACAGATACGCAGTATTTT. Residues: CASSIAGHTDTQYF. The chain employs TRBV19 and TRBJ2-3; possibly TRBD1 or TRBD2 for D (5 bases each). Trimming removed 1 base from V and 2 bases from J, with 7 bases in between. The CDR3 length is 14 residues. The V gene's germline CDR1 is LNHDA and CDR2 SQIVND (reference sequence).

The DNA of the CDR3 is TGTGCCAGCTCTTCTCCGGGACAGGGGGCCTACGAGCAGTACTTC. Its translation: CASSSPGQGAYEQYF. V is TRBV18 and J is TRBJ2-7; 11 bases fit TRBD1. Trimming took 6 bases from V and 2 from J; bases not matched to a gene: 6. CDR3 length: 15 residues. Germline CDR1 is KGHSH and CDR2 is LQKENI.

This chain joins TRBV19 and TRBJ1-6; TRBD1 is a possible D gene (5 bases). The V gene's germline CDR1 is LNHDA and CDR2 SQIVND (reference sequence). The CDR3 is made up of 14 amino acids. CDR3 bases: TGTGCGTCGCGGGGGAGCTCCTATAATTCACCCCTCCACTTT. Translating gives CASRGSSYNSPLHF.

The rearrangement links TRBV2 to TRBJ2-1, with D maybe TRBD2 (5 bases). Trimming pared 5 bases from V and 9 bases from J, leaving 11 bases between. This CDR3 has 12 amino acids. Germline CDR1 and CDR2: SNHLY and FYNNEI. The CDR3 protein is CASSTGNPEQFF. The CDR3 coding sequence is TGTGCCAGCAGTACGGGGAACCCTGAGCAGTTCTTC.

The chain has TRBV6-5 and TRBJ1-5; maybe TRBD1 (5 bases). In germline, CDR1 is MNHEY, CDR2 SVGAGI. The V end lost 5 bases, the J end lost 4 bases, and 15 bases lay between the germline ends. The CDR3 length is 15 residues. The CDR3 reads CASSLTGGQNQPQHF. The CDR3 region has the DNA TGTGCCAGCAGTCTCACAGGTGGTCAGAATCAGCCCCAGCATTTT.

Notes on this clone: At one end the junction does not follow the germline gene, possibly because of a read error. The rearrangement joins TRBV28 to TRBJ2-3; 7 positions match TRBD1. Germline V gene lookup returns CDR1 MDHEN and CDR2 SYDVKM. The CDR3 spans 13 residues. CDR3 loop: CATATGRADAQYF. For the CDR3, the DNA is TGTGCCACCGCGACAGGGCGGGCAGATGCGCAGTATTTT.

This sequence joins TRBV7-9 and TRBJ2-6, with TRBD1 matching 7 bases. V shed 5 bases, J shed 0 bases, and the junction held 13 bases outside the gene matches. The CDR3 spans 19 residues. Germline CDR1 is SEHNR and CDR2 is FQNEAQ (reference sequence). The CDR3 nucleotides are TGTGCCAGCAGCCCTAGCCGGGACAGAGGGAACTCTGGGGCCAACGTCCTGACTTTC. Amino acid sequence: CASSPSRDRGNSGANVLTF.